The 16 T cell receptor beta chains listed next were all sequenced from one sample in a study of blood T cell repertoires in COVID-19. Using immunoSEQ multiplex PCR, the repertoire was profiled, and TCRdb retains in-frame clones only, with some absent. The sample records over 50,000 clones, 85% being singletons. The specimen sequenced was peripheral blood. Every receptor here comes from a man in his 70s with acute or convalescent COVID-19.

This chain's CDR3 is CASSQLRVHEQYF. The CDR3 DNA sequence: TGCGCCAGCAGCCAACTCAGGGTCCACGAGCAGTACTTC. This rearrangement joins TRBV4-1 to TRBJ2-7; tentatively, D is TRBD1 (5 bases). The CDR3 has 13 residues. Germline V gene lookup returns CDR1 MGHRA and CDR2 YSYEKL. Trimming shortened V by 2 bases and J by 5 bases, and 10 bases separated the two germline ends.

The chain joins TRBV5-4 to TRBJ1-2; tentative D call: TRBD1 (5 bases). V gave up 4 bases and J gave up 2 bases, with 9 bases separating them. The CDR3 contains 13 residues. From germline, CDR1 is SGHNT and CDR2 YYREEE (reference sequence). The chain's CDR3 is CASSQQENYGYTF. The CDR3 DNA sequence: TGTGCCAGCAGCCAACAGGAGAACTATGGCTACACCTTC.

This chain connects TRBV28 to TRBJ2-7; D unclear. V was cut by 5 bases and J by 4 bases, with 6 bases left in between. This CDR3 has 11 residues. Germline CDR1 is MDHEN and CDR2 is SYDVKM. CDR3 amino acids: CASSPKYEQYF. CDR3 bases: TGTGCCAGCAGTCCAAAATACGAGCAGTACTTC.

The chain uses TRBV5-8 and TRBJ1-4, with D possibly TRBD1 on 5 matching bases. The V gene lost 3 bases and the J gene lost 5 bases, with 14 bases spanning the gap. Germline CDR1 is SGHTS and CDR2 is YDEGEE. This CDR3 spans 15 amino acids. CDR3 sequence reads: CASSSRDGENEKLFF. The CDR3 region has the DNA TGTGCCAGCAGCTCGCGGGACGGAGAGAATGAAAAACTGTTTTTT.

CDR3 bases: TGTGCCAGCAGTCCCCTCCCAGCGGGGGGAGCAAAGGCCGCCACTGAGTTCTTC. Its translation: CASSPLPAGGAKAATEFF. V usage is TRBV27 and J usage is TRBJ2-1, with 9 bases lining up with TRBD2. This CDR3 is built from 18 residues. Trimming removed 5 bases from V and 14 bases from J; junction bases left unmatched: 25. Germline V CDR1 and CDR2: MNHEY, SMNVEV (reference sequence).

The J gene is TRBJ2-1, the V gene TRBV19; TRBD2 matches 11 bases. CDR1 is LNHDA, CDR2 SQIVND, per germline (reference sequence). Trimming at V came to 6 bases and at J to 0 bases, leaving 4 bases not matched to a gene. The CDR3 runs to 16 residues. The CDR3 DNA follows: TGTGCCAGTAGACGACTAGCGGGAAACTCCTACAATGAGCAGTTCTTC. Amino acid sequence: CASRRLAGNSYNEQFF.

This clone was seen a handful of times. The chain recombines TRBV11-2 with TRBJ2-7; D not resolved. The CDR3 contains 12 residues. Trimming left V 1 base short and J 7 bases short, with 8 bases between. The germline V gene has CDR1 SGHAT and CDR2 FQNNGV. Here the CDR3 DNA reads TGTGCCAGCAGCTTAGTAAGAGGAGAGCAGTACTTC. It specifies CASSLVRGEQYF.

V usage is TRBV12-3 or TRBV12-4 and J usage is TRBJ1-1; D may be TRBD1 (6 bases). This CDR3 contains 13 residues. Trimming pared 6 bases from V and 4 bases from J, leaving 12 bases between. The CDR3 DNA sequence: TGTGCCAGCAGGAACAGGGAAGGCACTGAAGCTTTCTTT. It encodes CASRNREGTEAFF.

This clone was found once. V gene TRBV7-3 combines with J gene TRBJ1-1, with D possibly TRBD1 on 5 matching bases. This CDR3 region has 17 residues. The V end was cut by 5 bases, the J end by 0 bases, with 19 bases between. Per the germline V gene, CDR1 is SGHTA and CDR2 is FQGTGA. Written as DNA, the CDR3 is TGTGCCAGCAGCCCCAGTTCGGGGGGGGTCTTGAACACTGAAGCTTTCTTT. As protein: CASSPSSGGVLNTEAFF.

The rearrangement joins TRBV18 to TRBJ2-3; no clear D. Germline V CDR1 and CDR2: KGHSH, LQKENI. V gave up 0 bases and J gave up 4 bases, with 5 bases separating them. CDR3 length: 13 residues. CDR3 amino acids: CASSPPTSDTQYF. The CDR3 DNA reads TGTGCCAGCTCACCACCGACATCAGATACGCAGTATTTT.

This rearrangement joins TRBV5-6 to TRBJ2-5; the match to TRBD1 covers 8 bases. V lost 1 base, J lost 4 bases, and 6 bases stayed unmatched. Germline assignment: CDR1 SGHDT and CDR2 YYEEEE. The CDR3 covers 15 residues. The CDR3 loop is CASSLRTGLGETQYF. CDR3 DNA sequence: TGTGCCAGCAGCTTGAGGACAGGGTTAGGAGAGACCCAGTACTTC.

The chain carries TRBV3-1 (or the pseudogene TRBV3-2) and TRBJ2-1; 7 positions match TRBD1. The CDR3 spans 15 residues. CDR1 and CDR2 from the germline V gene are LGHDT and YNNKEL (reference sequence). Trimming took 4 bases from V and 0 from J; bases not matched to a gene: 3. CDR3 in amino acids: CASSPYRGSYNEQFF. CDR3 nucleotide sequence: TGTGCCAGCAGCCCCTACAGGGGCTCCTACAATGAGCAGTTCTTC.

This clone was counted a single time. The chain has TRBV3-1 (or the pseudogene TRBV3-2) and TRBJ2-7, with 10 bases identical to TRBD2. Germline CDR1 is LGHDT and CDR2 is YNNKEL (reference sequence). The CDR3 length is 17 residues. After removal of 2 bases from V and 7 bases from J, the junction contained 14 bases not matched to a gene. DNA of the CDR3: TGTGCCAGCAGCCAACTTCTGGGGTCTAGCGGGGGAACAGAGCAGTACTTC. As protein: CASSQLLGSSGGTEQYF.

As regards this clone: The same CDR3 can be traced to other DNA sequences in this sample. J is TRBJ1-5 and V is TRBV6-5; possibly TRBD1 for D (5 bases). The CDR3 consists of 13 residues. Germline CDR1 is MNHEY and CDR2 is SVGAGI. V lost 4 bases and J 7 bases, leaving 11 bases between the germline ends. CDR3 residues: CASSSGGGQPQHF. CDR3 nucleotide sequence: TGTGCCAGCAGTTCGGGGGGAGGCCAGCCCCAGCATTTT.

The chain recombines TRBV5-1 with TRBJ2-2, with 13 nucleotides matching TRBD2. This CDR3 spans 17 amino acids. V dropped 3 bases and J dropped 6; count of bases not matched to a gene: 8. Germline lookup yields CDR1 SGHRS and CDR2 YFSETQ. In nucleotides, the CDR3 is TGCGCCAGCAGCTCATGGACTAGCGGGGGTCTGGCCGGGGAGCTGTTTTTT. It is translated as CASSSWTSGGLAGELFF. Supplemented by reference TRBV5-1 and TRBJ2-2, the full variable domain reads KAGVTQTPRYLIKTRGQQVTLSCSPISGHRSVSWYQQTPGQGLQFLFEYFSETQRNKGNFPGRFSGRQFSNSRSEMNVSTLELGDSALYLCASSSWTSGGLAGELFFGEGSRLTVL.

This chain links TRBV7-9 with TRBJ2-7; weak D call: TRBD2 (5 bases). V shed 0 bases and J shed 3 bases, with 12 bases lying between them. The CDR3 contains 15 residues. The germline V gene encodes CDR1 SEHNR and CDR2 FQNEAQ (reference sequence). CDR3 in DNA: TGTGCCAGCAGCTTAGCCCCCGGGGAAAGCTACGAGCAGTACTTC. Amino acids: CASSLAPGESYEQYF.